The present T cell receptor beta chain was sequenced within a study of OX40 agonist ivuxolimab in advanced cancers. Whole-study context: Cancers in dose escalation were hepatocellular, melanoma, renal cell and head and neck. Participants, 70% to 90% male, averaged roughly 59 years of age, ranging from roughly 20 to 79. Partial responses were seen in three patients, one with hepatocellular carcinoma and two with cutaneous melanoma.

The CDR3 runs to 16 residues. Trimming removed 0 bases from V and 3 bases from J, with 16 bases in between. Germline CDR1 and CDR2: SGDLS and YYNGEE. General study results and limits: Expanded clones tended on average to be more numerous among CD8+ T cells than CD4+.

In regard to this clone: Its antigen is not known.

Profiled with immunoSEQ multiplex PCR; TCRdb holds only in-frame clones, not every one. The table lists 50,000 to 65,000 clones, about 83% of them singletons, with around 0.61% in the top ten. Sequenced material: CD4+ or CD8+ T cells sorted from blood, taken in a trial of the OX40 agonist ivuxolimab. The chain is built from TRBV9 and TRBJ2-7; tentative D call: TRBD2 (6 bases). The sequence was collected from an adult with an advanced solid tumor such as melanoma, head and neck, liver or kidney cancer. The CDR3 here is CASSVEEGMGNYEQYF. Here the CDR3 DNA reads TGTGCCAGCAGCGTAGAGGAGGGGATGGGTAACTACGAGCAGTACTTC.